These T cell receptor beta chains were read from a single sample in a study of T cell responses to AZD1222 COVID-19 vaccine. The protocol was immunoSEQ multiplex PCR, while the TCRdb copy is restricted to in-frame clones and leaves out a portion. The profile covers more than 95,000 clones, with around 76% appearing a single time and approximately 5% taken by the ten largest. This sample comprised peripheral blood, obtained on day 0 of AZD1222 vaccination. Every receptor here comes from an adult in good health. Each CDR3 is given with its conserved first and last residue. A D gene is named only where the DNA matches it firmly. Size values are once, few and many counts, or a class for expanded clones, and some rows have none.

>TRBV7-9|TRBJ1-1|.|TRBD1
TGTGCCAGCAGCTTGGGGACAGGGGCGAACACTGAAGCTTTCTTT
CASSLGTGANTEAFF
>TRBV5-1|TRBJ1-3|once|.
TGCGCCAGCAGCGCGGGATACAGGCTAGCTGGAAACACCATATATTTT
CASSAGYRLAGNTIYF
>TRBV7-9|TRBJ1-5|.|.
TGTGCCAGCAGCTTCTCAAGCAATCAGCCCCAGCATTTT
CASSFSSNQPQHF
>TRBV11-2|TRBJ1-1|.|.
TGTGCCAGCAGCTTAGGGGCAGGAGTGAACACTGAAGCTTTCTTT
CASSLGAGVNTEAFF
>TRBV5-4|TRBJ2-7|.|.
TGTGCCAGCAGCTTCTCGATAGGGCAAGGGCAGTACTTC
CASSFSIGQGQYF
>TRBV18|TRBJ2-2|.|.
TGTGCCAGCTCACCACCTTCGGGGGTCGGGCATGCCGGGGAGCTGTTTTTT
CASSPPSGVGHAGELFF
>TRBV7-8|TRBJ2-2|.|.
TGTGCCAGCAGCTTGGTACAGGGAAACTTAAACACCGGGGAGCTGTTTTTT
CASSLVQGNLNTGELFF
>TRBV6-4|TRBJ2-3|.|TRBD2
TGTGCCAGCAGTGAGATAGCGGGGGCCGGCTCGGGAGATACGCAGTATTTT
CASSEIAGAGSGDTQYF
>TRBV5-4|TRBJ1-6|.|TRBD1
TGTGCCAGCAGTTTCGGACAGGGGGATTCACCCCTCCACTTT
CASSFGQGDSPLHF
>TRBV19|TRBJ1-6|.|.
TGTGCCAGTAGTACGCGAACAGGGCTAAGTTCACCCCTCCACTTT
CASSTRTGLSSPLHF
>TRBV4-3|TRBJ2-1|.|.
TGCGCCAGCAGCCCTCGGCCCGTAGGGGGACAACAGTTCTTC
CASSPRPVGGQQFF
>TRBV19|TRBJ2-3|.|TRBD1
TGTGCCAGTAACCGACAGGGGGAATCAGATACGCAGTATTTT
CASNRQGESDTQYF
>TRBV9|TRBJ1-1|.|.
TGTGCCAGCAGCGTAGGTGGGACGGGAAACACTGAAGCTTTCTTT
CASSVGGTGNTEAFF
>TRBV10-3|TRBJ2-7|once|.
TGTGCCATCAGTGAGAGAACAGGTCCCTACGAGCAGTACTTC
CAISERTGPYEQYF
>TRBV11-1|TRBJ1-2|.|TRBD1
TGTGCCAGCAGCCCGAGGGACAGGTCCTATGGCTACACCTTC
CASSPRDRSYGYTF
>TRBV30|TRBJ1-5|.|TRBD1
TGTGCCTGGAGTTTAGGGGGCTCGGGCAATCAGCCCCAGCATTTT
CAWSLGGSGNQPQHF
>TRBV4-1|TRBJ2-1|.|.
TGCGCCAGCAGCCAGTACAATGAGCAGTTCTTC
CASSQYNEQFF
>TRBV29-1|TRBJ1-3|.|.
TGCAGCGCCCGACTTGGAAACACCATATATTTT
CSARLGNTIYF
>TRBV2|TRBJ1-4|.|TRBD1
TGTGCCAGCCAGGGGGCGGGTGAAAAACTGTTTTTT
CASQGAGEKLFF
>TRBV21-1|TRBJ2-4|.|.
TGTGCCAGCAGGGGGACTAGCGTGACCAAAAACATTCAGTACTTC
CASRGTSVTKNIQYF
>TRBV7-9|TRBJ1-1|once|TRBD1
TGTGCCAGCAGCCCCCTTGGGAGGAGGGGGCGTCGCCAAGGCCCTGAAGCTTTCTTT
CASSPLGRRGRRQGPEAFF
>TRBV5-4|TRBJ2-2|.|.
TGTGCCAGCAGCTTGTTTCGTGGACTGAACACCGGGGAGCTGTTTTTT
CASSLFRGLNTGELFF
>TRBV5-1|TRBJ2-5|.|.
TGCGCCAGCCATCCTTCTCCAGCCCAAGAGACCCAGTACTTC
CASHPSPAQETQYF
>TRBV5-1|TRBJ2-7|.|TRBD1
TGCGCCAGCAGCACAGGGGGCCTGGGCGAGCAGTACTTC
CASSTGGLGEQYF
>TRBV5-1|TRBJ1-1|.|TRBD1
TGCGCCAGCCGACCGGGACAGGGGGCGAGAACTGAAGCTTTCTTT
CASRPGQGARTEAFF
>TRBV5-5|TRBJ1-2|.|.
TGTGCCAGCAGCTTGGCCCGGGTTTTGTGGGGCTATGGCTACACCTTC
CASSLARVLWGYGYTF
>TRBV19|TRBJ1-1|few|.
TGTGCCAGTAGTAACCCGGGGGATAGCCTCTTT
CASSNPGDSLF
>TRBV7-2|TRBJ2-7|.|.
TGTGCCAGCAGCTTAGGGCAGGGCGCCTACGAGCAGTACTTC
CASSLGQGAYEQYF
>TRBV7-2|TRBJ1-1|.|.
TGTGCCAGCAGCTTGATCGCAGCAACTGAAGCTTTCTTT
CASSLIAATEAFF
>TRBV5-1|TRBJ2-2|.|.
TGCGCCAGCAGAGACCGGGACAACACCGGGGAGCTGTTTTTT
CASRDRDNTGELFF
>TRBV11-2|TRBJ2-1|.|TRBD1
TGTGCCAGCAGCTTATCCAGGGGGCGTATTCTCTTC
CASSLSRGRILF
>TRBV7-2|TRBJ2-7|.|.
TGTGCCAGCAGGCCGGGGGTGTCCTACGAGCAGTACTTC
CASRPGVSYEQYF
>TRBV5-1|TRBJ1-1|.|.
TGCGCCAGCAGCTTGGAGGGCGGACCCCGGGCTTTCTTT
CASSLEGGPRAFF
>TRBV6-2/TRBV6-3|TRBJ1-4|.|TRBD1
TGTGCCAGCAGTTATGTCGACAGGGGGAGTCATCCATGGGTTGAAAAACTGTTTTTT
CASSYVDRGSHPWVEKLFF
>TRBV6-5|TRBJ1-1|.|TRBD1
TGTGCCAGCAGTTACTCGACAGGGGCAAACACTGAAGCTTTCTTT
CASSYSTGANTEAFF
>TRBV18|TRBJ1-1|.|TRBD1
TGTGCCAGCTCACCGACAGGGGTCACTGAAGCTTTCTTT
CASSPTGVTEAFF
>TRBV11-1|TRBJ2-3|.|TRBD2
TGTGCCAGCAGCGTAATAGCGGGGGGGCTGGCAGATACGCAGTATTTT
CASSVIAGGLADTQYF
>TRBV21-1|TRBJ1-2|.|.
TGTGCCAGCGCCCGCCGCTACACCTTC
CASARRYTF
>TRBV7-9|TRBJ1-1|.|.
TGTGCCATCCCTACCGGGCGGGGGAACACTGAAGCTTTCTTT
CAIPTGRGNTEAFF
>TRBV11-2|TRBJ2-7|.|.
TGTGCCAGCAGCCCCGATACGGGTCGTAGTTTCTACGAGCAGTACTTC
CASSPDTGRSFYEQYF
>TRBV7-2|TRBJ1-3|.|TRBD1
TGTGCCAGCAGCCTCGGACAGGGATATGGAAACACCATATATTTT
CASSLGQGYGNTIYF
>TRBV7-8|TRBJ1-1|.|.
TGTGCCAGCAGCTTAACGGCAGGGAACACTGAAGCTTTCTTT
CASSLTAGNTEAFF
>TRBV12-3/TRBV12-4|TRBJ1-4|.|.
TGTGCCAGCAGTTTAGACCATTCGAACAGGTTTTTT
CASSLDHSNRFF
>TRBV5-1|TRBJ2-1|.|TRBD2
TGCGCCAGCAGCTCTGGGACCGGGACTAGCAGTAACAATGAGCAGTTCTTC
CASSSGTGTSSNNEQFF
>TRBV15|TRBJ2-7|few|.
TGTGCCACTGGCCCATCAGTGGGATCTACCTACGAGCAGTACTTC
CATGPSVGSTYEQYF
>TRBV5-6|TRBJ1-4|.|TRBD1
TGTGCCAGCAGCCCGACAGGGGGCTTCTATGAAAAACTGTTTTTT
CASSPTGGFYEKLFF
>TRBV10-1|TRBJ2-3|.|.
TGCGCCAGCAAAGGTAGCACAGATACGCAGTATTTT
CASKGSTDTQYF
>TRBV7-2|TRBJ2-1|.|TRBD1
TGTGCCAGCAGCTCCCGCAGGGGGCATGAGCAGTTCTTC
CASSSRRGHEQFF
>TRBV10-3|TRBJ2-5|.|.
TGTGCCATCAGCAACGACCGGGTCTTGGGTAGGGGAGAGACCCAGTACTTC
CAISNDRVLGRGETQYF
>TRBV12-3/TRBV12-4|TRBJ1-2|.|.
TGTGCCAGCAGTTTGGGAGAGCCCTATGGCTACACCTTC
CASSLGEPYGYTF